This is a list of T cell receptor beta chains from one sample in a study of early T cells in non-severe SARS-CoV-2 infection. MiXCR, run by TCRdb on the 5' RACE reads, gives a single entry per CDR3 protein. The table shows some 54,000 distinct CDR3 sequences, with roughly a tenth occurring only once. Input material: whole blood. Receptors were obtained from an adult who was a healthcare worker with PCR-confirmed SARS-CoV-2 infection or an uninfected control (not recorded which). Each CDR3 is given with its conserved first and last residue. D genes are given only for firm matches. Not every row has a clone size; where given, it reads once, few, many or a size class.

V gene: TRBV20-1
clone size: many
CDR3 length: 12
D gene: .
J gene: TRBJ2-7
CDR3 DNA: TGCAGTGCTAGAAAGGGCCCCTACGAGCAGTACTTC
CDR3 protein: CSARKGPYEQYF

V gene: TRBV10-3
clone size: .
CDR3 length: 16
D gene: .
J gene: TRBJ2-1
CDR3 DNA: TGTGCCATCAGTGAGCAAACCGGGACGAGCATCGGTGAGCAGTTCTTC
CDR3 protein: CAISEQTGTSIGEQFF

V gene: TRBV12-3/TRBV12-4
clone size: .
CDR3 length: 16
D gene: .
J gene: TRBJ1-5
CDR3 DNA: TGTGCCAGCAGTTTATACGGGGCCGGGGTCCATCAGCCCCAGCATTTT
CDR3 protein: CASSLYGAGVHQPQHF

V gene: TRBV11-2
clone size: many
CDR3 length: 19
D gene: TRBD2
J gene: TRBJ2-1
CDR3 DNA: TGTGCCAGCAGCGGACCAGATGGGGCTAGCGGGAGCTCCTACAATGAGCAGTTCTTC
CDR3 protein: CASSGPDGASGSSYNEQFF

V gene: TRBV19
clone size: many
CDR3 length: 16
D gene: TRBD1
J gene: TRBJ2-1
CDR3 DNA: TGTGCCAGTAAGACCCGACAGGGGCAGGGCTACAATGAGCAGTTCTTC
CDR3 protein: CASKTRQGQGYNEQFF

V gene: TRBV6-5
clone size: many
CDR3 length: 14
D gene: .
J gene: TRBJ2-2
CDR3 DNA: TGTGCCAGCAGTGGCCTACCGGGAACTGGGGAGCTGTTTTTT
CDR3 protein: CASSGLPGTGELFF

V gene: TRBV13
clone size: few
CDR3 length: 16
D gene: TRBD1
J gene: TRBJ1-1
CDR3 DNA: TGTGCCAGCAGCTTAGGCGAGGGACAGGGGGCCCCCGAAGCTTTCTTT
CDR3 protein: CASSLGEGQGAPEAFF

V gene: TRBV29-1
clone size: .
CDR3 length: 13
D gene: .
J gene: TRBJ2-7
CDR3 DNA: TGCAGCGTGCCAGACTTTTACTCCTACGAGCAGTACTTC
CDR3 protein: CSVPDFYSYEQYF

V gene: TRBV27
clone size: .
CDR3 length: 16
D gene: .
J gene: TRBJ2-4
CDR3 DNA: TGTGCCAGCAGTTCCTTGGACAGGAGGGAGGGAAACATTCAGTACTTC
CDR3 protein: CASSSLDRREGNIQYF

V gene: TRBV5-1
clone size: many
CDR3 length: 15
D gene: TRBD2
J gene: TRBJ2-1
CDR3 DNA: TGCGCCAGCAGCTTGGGAGCGGGAGCCTACAATGAGCAGTTCTTC
CDR3 protein: CASSLGAGAYNEQFF

V gene: TRBV7-9
clone size: few
CDR3 length: 15
D gene: .
J gene: TRBJ1-6
CDR3 DNA: TGTGCCAGCAGCTTAGCAGGGCCTATTAGGACACCCCTCCACTTT
CDR3 protein: CASSLAGPIRTPLHF

V gene: TRBV15
clone size: .
CDR3 length: 12
D gene: .
J gene: TRBJ1-1
CDR3 DNA: TGTGCCACCGGACCGGGAGGTGCTGAAGCTTTCTTT
CDR3 protein: CATGPGGAEAFF

V gene: TRBV27
clone size: many
CDR3 length: 16
D gene: .
J gene: TRBJ1-5
CDR3 DNA: TGTGCCAGCAGTTTATACCCCCCACAGGGCAATCAGCCCCAGCATTTT
CDR3 protein: CASSLYPPQGNQPQHF

V gene: TRBV27
clone size: .
CDR3 length: 15
D gene: .
J gene: TRBJ2-5
CDR3 DNA: TGTGCCAGCAGTTTATCGAGGGCGGTTTACGAGACCCAGTACTTC
CDR3 protein: CASSLSRAVYETQYF

V gene: TRBV29-1
clone size: many
CDR3 length: 14
D gene: .
J gene: TRBJ1-5
CDR3 DNA: TGCAGCGCCCAGTGGGGCGGCGGCAATCAGCCCCAGCATTTT
CDR3 protein: CSAQWGGGNQPQHF

V gene: TRBV6-5
clone size: .
CDR3 length: 13
D gene: .
J gene: TRBJ1-2
CDR3 DNA: TGTGCCAGCAGTAAAACACAGGAAGGGGGCTACACCTTC
CDR3 protein: CASSKTQEGGYTF

V gene: TRBV7-2
clone size: .
CDR3 length: 19
D gene: .
J gene: TRBJ2-3
CDR3 DNA: TGTGCCAGCAGCCCGCGCGGTCCTGGTTCGACTTTTTCCACAGATACGCAGTATTTT
CDR3 protein: CASSPRGPGSTFSTDTQYF

V gene: TRBV5-1
clone size: many
CDR3 length: 14
D gene: .
J gene: TRBJ2-5
CDR3 DNA: TGCGCCAGCAGCCCCTGGGTAGGCCAAGAGACCCAGTACTTC
CDR3 protein: CASSPWVGQETQYF

V gene: TRBV7-8
clone size: .
CDR3 length: 16
D gene: TRBD2
J gene: TRBJ2-1
CDR3 DNA: TGTGCCAGCATCCCTCCGGGACTAGCGGGACTAAATGAGCAGTTCTTC
CDR3 protein: CASIPPGLAGLNEQFF

V gene: TRBV2
clone size: few
CDR3 length: 16
D gene: TRBD1
J gene: TRBJ2-3
CDR3 DNA: TGTGCCAGCCGGAAGACAGGGGTACATCTGGCAGATACGCAGTATTTT
CDR3 protein: CASRKTGVHLADTQYF

V gene: TRBV29-1
clone size: .
CDR3 length: 14
D gene: .
J gene: TRBJ2-7
CDR3 DNA: TGCAGCGTTGTATCGGCGGGGATCTCCTACGAGCAGTACTTC
CDR3 protein: CSVVSAGISYEQYF

V gene: TRBV13
clone size: many
CDR3 length: 15
D gene: .
J gene: TRBJ2-7
CDR3 DNA: TGTGCCAGCAGCTTACAAGGGGGAGGCTCCTACGAGCAGTACTTC
CDR3 protein: CASSLQGGGSYEQYF

V gene: TRBV12-3/TRBV12-4
clone size: few
CDR3 length: 17
D gene: TRBD2
J gene: TRBJ2-1
CDR3 DNA: TGTGCCAGCACCCCTTTGTCGGGGCTAGCGGCCTACAATGAGCAGTTCTTC
CDR3 protein: CASTPLSGLAAYNEQFF